This TCR beta chain derives from a study of T-cell reconstitution after alpha-beta-depleted transplantation in children. This CDR3 comprises 13 residues. Germline CDR1 is SGHTA and CDR2 is FQGNSA. The V and J ends lost 1 base and 6 bases respectively, with 7 bases between them. A TCRbeta library incorporating unique molecular identifiers was prepared. A single record per CDR3 protein comes from TCRdb applying MiXCR to the PCR reads. The sample gives just over 350,000 distinct CDR3 sequences, 13% of which show up once; 3.5% to 4.5% is in the top ten. The chain employs TRBV7-2 and TRBJ2-1; D is unresolved. The sequencing used PBMCs, collected from the stem cell graft. The TCR originated in a human donor who donated a stem cell graft to a child with Fanconi anemia. The CDR3 DNA reads as TGTGCCAGCAGCTTAGATTTCCTCAATGAGCAGTTCTTC. It specifies CASSLDFLNEQFF.